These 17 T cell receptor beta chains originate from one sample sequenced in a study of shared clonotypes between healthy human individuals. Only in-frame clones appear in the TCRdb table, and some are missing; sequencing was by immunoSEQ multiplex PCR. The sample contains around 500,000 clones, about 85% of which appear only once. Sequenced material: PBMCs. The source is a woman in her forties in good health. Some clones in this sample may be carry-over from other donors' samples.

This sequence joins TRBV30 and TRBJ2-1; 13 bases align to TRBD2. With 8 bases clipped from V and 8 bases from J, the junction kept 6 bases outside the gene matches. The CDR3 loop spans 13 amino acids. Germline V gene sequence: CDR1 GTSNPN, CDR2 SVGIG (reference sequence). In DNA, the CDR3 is TGTGCCGGAGGACTAGCGGGAGTAGATGAGCAGTTCTTC. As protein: CAGGLAGVDEQFF.

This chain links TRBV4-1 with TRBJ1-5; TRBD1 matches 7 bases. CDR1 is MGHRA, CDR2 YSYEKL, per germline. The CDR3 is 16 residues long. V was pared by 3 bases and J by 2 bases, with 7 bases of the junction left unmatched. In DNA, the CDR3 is TGCGCCAGCAGCCAGGGGAACAGGGGTGGCAATCAGCCCCAGCATTTT. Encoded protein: CASSQGNRGGNQPQHF.

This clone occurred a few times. As DNA, the CDR3 is TGTGCCAGCAGCTTAGGCCAGGGGATACCAACTAATGAAAAACTGTTTTTT. Translation gives CASSLGQGIPTNEKLFF. The genes are TRBV7-9 and TRBJ1-4; a possible D gene is TRBD1 (6 bases). The CDR3 sequence is 17 residues long. The germline V gene has CDR1 SEHNR and CDR2 FQNEAQ (reference sequence). V lost 1 base and J lost 0, with 12 bases in between.

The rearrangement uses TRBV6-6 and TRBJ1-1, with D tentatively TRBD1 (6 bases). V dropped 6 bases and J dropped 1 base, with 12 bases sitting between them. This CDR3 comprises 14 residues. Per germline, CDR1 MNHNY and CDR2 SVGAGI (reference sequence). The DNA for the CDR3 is TGTGCCAGCAGAGGGGGGGCTTCGAACACTGAAGCTTTCTTT. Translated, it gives CASRGGASNTEAFF.

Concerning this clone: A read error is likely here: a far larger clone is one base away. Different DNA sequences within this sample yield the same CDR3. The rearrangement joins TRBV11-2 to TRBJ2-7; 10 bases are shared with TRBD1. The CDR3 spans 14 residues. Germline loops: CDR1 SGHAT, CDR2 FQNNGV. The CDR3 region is CASSRDRGAYEQYF. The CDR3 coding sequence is TGCGCCAGCAGCCGGGACAGGGGCGCCTACGAGCAGTACTTC.

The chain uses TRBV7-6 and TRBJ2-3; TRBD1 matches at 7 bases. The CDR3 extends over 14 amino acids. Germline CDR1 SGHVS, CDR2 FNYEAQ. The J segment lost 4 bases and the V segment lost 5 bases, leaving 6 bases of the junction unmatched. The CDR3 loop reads CASSPRTGADTQYF. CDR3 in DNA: TGTGCCAGCAGCCCTCGTACAGGGGCAGATACGCAGTATTTT.

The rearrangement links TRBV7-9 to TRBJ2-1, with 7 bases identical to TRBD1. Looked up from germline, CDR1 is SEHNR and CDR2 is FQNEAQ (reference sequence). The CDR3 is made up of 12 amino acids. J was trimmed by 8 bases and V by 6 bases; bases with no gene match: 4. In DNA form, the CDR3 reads TGTGCCAGCAGTTCACAGGGGCATGAGCAGTTCTTC. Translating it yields CASSSQGHEQFF.

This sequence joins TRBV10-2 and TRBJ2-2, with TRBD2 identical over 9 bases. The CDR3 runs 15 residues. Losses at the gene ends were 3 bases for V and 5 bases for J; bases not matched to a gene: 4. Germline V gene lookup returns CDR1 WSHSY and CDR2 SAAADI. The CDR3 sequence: CASSDEREVTGELFF. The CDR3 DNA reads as TGCGCCAGCAGTGATGAGCGGGAGGTGACCGGGGAGCTGTTTTTT.

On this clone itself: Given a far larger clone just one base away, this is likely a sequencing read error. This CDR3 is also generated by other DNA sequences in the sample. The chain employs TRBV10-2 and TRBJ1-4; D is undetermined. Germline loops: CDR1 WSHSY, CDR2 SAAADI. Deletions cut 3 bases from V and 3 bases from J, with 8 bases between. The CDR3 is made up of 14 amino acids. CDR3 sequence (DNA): TGCGCCAGCAGTGAACGGACGGCTAATGAAAAACTGTTTTTT. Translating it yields CASSERTANEKLFF.

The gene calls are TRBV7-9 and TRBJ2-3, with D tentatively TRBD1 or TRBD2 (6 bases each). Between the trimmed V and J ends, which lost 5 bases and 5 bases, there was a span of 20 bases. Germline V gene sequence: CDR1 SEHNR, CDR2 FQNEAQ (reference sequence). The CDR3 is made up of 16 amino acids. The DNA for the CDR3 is TGTGCCAGCAGCCCCCCAGGTTCTGGAGGGGGAGATACGCAGTATTTT. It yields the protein CASSPPGSGGGDTQYF.

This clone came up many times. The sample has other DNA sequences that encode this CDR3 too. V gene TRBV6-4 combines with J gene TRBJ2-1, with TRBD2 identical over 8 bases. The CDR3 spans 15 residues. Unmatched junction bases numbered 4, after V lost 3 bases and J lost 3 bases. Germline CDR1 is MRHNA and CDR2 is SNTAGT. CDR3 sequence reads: CASSEAGGSYNEQFF. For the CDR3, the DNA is TGTGCCAGCAGTGAGGCGGGAGGCAGCTACAATGAGCAGTTCTTC.

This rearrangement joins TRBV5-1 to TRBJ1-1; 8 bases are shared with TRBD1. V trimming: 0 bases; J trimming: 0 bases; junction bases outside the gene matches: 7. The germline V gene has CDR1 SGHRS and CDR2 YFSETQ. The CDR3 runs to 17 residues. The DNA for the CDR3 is TGCGCCAGCAGCTTGGGTGGACAGGGAAATATGAACACTGAAGCTTTCTTT. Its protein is CASSLGGQGNMNTEAFF.

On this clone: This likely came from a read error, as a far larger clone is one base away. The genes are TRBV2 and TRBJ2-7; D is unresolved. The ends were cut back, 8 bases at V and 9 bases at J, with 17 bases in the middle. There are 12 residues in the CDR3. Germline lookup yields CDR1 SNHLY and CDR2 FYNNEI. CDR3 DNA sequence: TGTGCCAGCTCCACATCGAGGTTGGGGCAGTACTTC. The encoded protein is CASSTSRLGQYF.

The CDR3 protein is CSARAGGASTEAFF. DNA of the CDR3: TGCAGCGCGAGGGCAGGGGGCGCATCCACTGAAGCTTTCTTT. The rearrangement uses TRBV29-1 and TRBJ1-1; 8 nucleotides align to TRBD1. Germline V gene sequence: CDR1 SQVTM, CDR2 ANQGSEA. CDR3 length: 14 amino acids. V lost 7 bases and J lost 4; bases outside the gene matches: 11.

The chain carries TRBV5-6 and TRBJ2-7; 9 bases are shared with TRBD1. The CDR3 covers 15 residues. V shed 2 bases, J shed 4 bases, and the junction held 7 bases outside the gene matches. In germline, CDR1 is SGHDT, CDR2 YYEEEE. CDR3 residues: CASSFAPGQGYEQYF. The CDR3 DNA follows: TGTGCCAGCAGCTTTGCTCCGGGACAGGGTTACGAGCAGTACTTC.

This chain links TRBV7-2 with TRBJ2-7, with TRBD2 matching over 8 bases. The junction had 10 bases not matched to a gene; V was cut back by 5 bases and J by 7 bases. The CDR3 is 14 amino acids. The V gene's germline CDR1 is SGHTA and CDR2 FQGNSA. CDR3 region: CASSLRLASWEQYF. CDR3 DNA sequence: TGTGCCAGCAGCCTCCGACTAGCGTCGTGGGAGCAGTACTTC.

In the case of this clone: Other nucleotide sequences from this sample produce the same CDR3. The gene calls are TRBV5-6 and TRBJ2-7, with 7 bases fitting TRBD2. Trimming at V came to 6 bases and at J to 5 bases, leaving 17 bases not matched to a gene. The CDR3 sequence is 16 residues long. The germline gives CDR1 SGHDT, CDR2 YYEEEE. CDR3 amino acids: CASTNMGLAGANEQYF. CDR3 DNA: TGTGCCAGCACCAATATGGGACTGGCGGGAGCAAACGAGCAGTACTTC.